The source of this T cell receptor (beta chain) is a study of early stage breast cancer tumors. Libraries were prepared by immunoSEQ multiplex PCR; TCRdb keeps only in-frame clonotypes and omits some of them. This sample has about 36,000 clones, with around 68% found just once. Sequencing was done on a sample of blood. The TCR was taken from a person between 55 and 69 years old with breast cancer.

Here the CDR3 reads CASSRGSSYNSPLHF. CDR3 coding DNA: TGTGCCAGTAGTAGGGGAAGCTCCTATAATTCACCCCTCCACTTT. The chain uses TRBV19 and TRBJ1-6; D gene unclear. This CDR3 contains 15 residues. The germline V gene encodes CDR1 LNHDA and CDR2 SQIVND (reference sequence). V gave up 4 bases and J gave up 0 bases, with 7 bases separating them.